This TCR beta chain was recorded in a study of blood T cell repertoires in COVID-19 (TCRdb year 2020). For the wider study: Collaborator samples came from the United States, Italy and Spain and covered acute and convalescent phases of COVID-19. The prospective study material was composed of cDNA or gDNA derived from T cells, B-cell-depleted T cells, or PBMCs. The samples were drawn from two sources: the first 160 participants of the ongoing ImmuneRACE study, and 1,000 to 1,500 subjects contributed by 6 global collaborators. Subjects who had been exposed to COVID-19, were actively infected with it, or had recovered from it provided the deeply sampled blood TCRbeta repertoires that made up the dataset. Sample metadata almost always included a de-identified subject ID, COVID-19 status, age in years and sex. Where HLA class I and class II types were available, the types were taken from metadata supplied by the sample provider, not from assay-based typing. A freely available public database, intended as a resource for researchers studying the immune response to SARS-CoV-2, is where the repertoires were released. Study-level results and caveats: The quantity of clinical and demographic metadata differed by source and by participant and was supplied without curation.

As concerns this clone: What antigen it recognizes has not been identified. Base-call qualities are not available, and no considerably larger clone is one nucleotide away.

The junction shows trimming of 2 bases on V and 1 base on J, plus 11 bases between the germline ends. The germline V gene (reference sequence) gives CDR1 as MNHEY and CDR2 as SMNVEV. The CDR3 starts with the cysteine, ends with the phenylalanine, and has 15 residues. Just the 45-base CDR3 DNA is kept, in frame starting at base 1. The immunoSEQ Assay, a bias-controlled multiplex PCR, was used to amplify TCRbeta CDR3 regions from genomic DNA. In the source study's methods: Within the assay, amplification of reference gene primers was used to estimate how many nucleated cells each sample contained. To quantify the absolute abundance of each unique TCRbeta CDR3 rearrangement, sequence reads were collapsed and filtered. For each sample, productive Simpson clonality was calculated by taking the square root of Simpson's diversity index across productive rearrangements. TCRdb retrieved this table from immuneACCESS and kept in-frame rearrangements only. Not all clones are present; in checked studies, unresolved V genes account for under half, and no reason is known for the remainder. V and J calls and clone size are given by that table; D and trimming were obtained from the DNA. The sample data list approximately 350,000 clones, and less than 90% of these were observed just once. The biggest ten clones account for 2.5% to 3% of the sample.

Participants in the prospective study were enrolled through a virtual design, were aged about 18 to 100 years, and lived in fewer than 30 United States geographic areas. In the prospective study, participants were assigned to cohorts based on the clinical history participants reported in a screening survey and a study questionnaire. ImmuneRACE Cohort 3 recovered participants were defined by two consecutive negative NP/OP PCR tests, healthcare professional clearance, or symptom resolution. In the prospective study, mobile phlebotomists collected whole blood, serum and a nasopharyngeal or oropharyngeal swab from each participant. Over an approximately two-month period, participants in the prospective study had the option of providing additional blood draws and questionnaires. Before DNA extraction, prospective study blood samples were shipped either frozen or at room temperature.

The chain was built from TRBV27 and TRBJ1-2; perhaps TRBD1 is the D gene, with 5 bases matching. The TCR was taken from a woman aged 25-40 years who had recovered from COVID-19. Sequences were obtained from PBMCs or T cells enriched from blood (not recorded which). This receptor carries the CDR3 CASSLVAGNNYGYTF. The bases are TGTGCCAGCAGTTTAGTGGCAGGGAATAACTATGGCTACACCTTC.